The clone carrying this T cell receptor beta chain turned up a few times. Its antigen is currently unknown. The sample belongs to a study of blood T cells in healthy people across ages. Points from the study as a whole: Older age went with lower TCR beta diversity per million T cells, in a roughly linear way. Aged donors had fewer naive CD4+ cells and lower diversity than long-lived donors.

All donors came from Russia, were Caucasian and healthy, and spanned ages 6 to 90. Sample-barcoded 5' priming and a J-beta primer mix drove a second PCR of 7 to 11 cycles. Every cDNA molecule carried a tag from a template-switch adaptor bearing 12 random nucleotides. TCRdb used MiXCR to reprocess the 5' RACE reads, holding one entry per CDR3 protein. Counted here are nearly 1 million distinct CDR3 sequences, just over 50% occurring once; the ten biggest clones make up 20% to 25%. The sequenced material came from blood. This TCR was recovered from a woman aged 55 to 70 in good health.

Written as DNA, the CDR3 is TGTGCCAGCAGCGGGAATCGGGGGTATACTGAAGCTTTCTTT. It yields the protein CASSGNRGYTEAFF. This chain uses TRBV27 with TRBJ1-1; a possible D gene is TRBD1 (5 bases). The V gene lost 6 bases and the J gene lost 5 bases, with 16 bases spanning the gap. This CDR3 has 14 amino acids. CDR1 and CDR2 from the germline V gene are MNHEY and SMNVEV (reference sequence).